This entry describes one T cell receptor (beta chain). No antigen is known for it. TCRdb redid the calling of the reads with MiXCR, one entry per CDR3 protein. Among some 130,000 distinct CDR3 sequences listed, about 31% were seen once. The CDR3 spans 14 residues. Germline V lookup: CDR1 MNHGY, CDR2 SAAAGT. The V end was cut by 2 bases, the J end by 3 bases, with 7 bases between. The entry originates in a study of T cell repertoires in cytomegalovirus infection. In the study overall: Public signatures in TCR beta pointed to CMV infection and matching HLA type.

Findings and limits, study-wide: It was HLA-C-restricted CMV-specific TCR beta clonotypes that dominated the response ex vivo. Cumulative frequency (of public TCR beta family members) identified carriers of CMV plus the relevant HLA.

The sequenced sample was CD8+ T cells from cultured PBMCs, obtained from culture after CMV antigen stimulation. The receptor was isolated from a human donor in good health (CMV status not recorded). Some clones in this sample may be carry-over from other donors' samples. The V gene is TRBV6-8, the J gene TRBJ2-2; unclear D gene. CDR3 residues: CASSYGVHTGELFF. CDR3 sequence (DNA): TGTGCCAGCAGTTACGGGGTACACACCGGGGAGCTGTTTTTT.